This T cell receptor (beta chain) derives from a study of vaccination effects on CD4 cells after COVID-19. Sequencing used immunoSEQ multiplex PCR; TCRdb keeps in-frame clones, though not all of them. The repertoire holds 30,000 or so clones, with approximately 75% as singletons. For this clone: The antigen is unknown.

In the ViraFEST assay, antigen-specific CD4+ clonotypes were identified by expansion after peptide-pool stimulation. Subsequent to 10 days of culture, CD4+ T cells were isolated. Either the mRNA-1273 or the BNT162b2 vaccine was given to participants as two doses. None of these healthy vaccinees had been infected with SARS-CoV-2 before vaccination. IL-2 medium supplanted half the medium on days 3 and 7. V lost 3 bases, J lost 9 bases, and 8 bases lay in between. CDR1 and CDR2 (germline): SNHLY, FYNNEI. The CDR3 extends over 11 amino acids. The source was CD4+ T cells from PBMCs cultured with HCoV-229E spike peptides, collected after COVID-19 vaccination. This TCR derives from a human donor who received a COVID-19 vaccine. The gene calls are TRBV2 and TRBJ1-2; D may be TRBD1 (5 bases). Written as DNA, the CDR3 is TGTGCCAGCAGTGACCAGGGCAGCTACACCTTC. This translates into CASSDQGSYTF.